This record covers a single TCR beta chain. What it recognizes is unknown. The data stem from a study of T-cell reconstitution after alpha-beta-depleted transplantation in children. Findings and caveats of the study: Reports say that about two months after transplant, the alpha-beta T cells came out of several hundred graft clones that had expanded. T-cell numbers and diversity, one year after transplant, stemmed largely from T cells that were newly produced. The study traced high day-60 TCRbeta diversity in some patients to surviving recipient T cells and thymic progenitors.

Germline trimming cut 2 bases from V and 2 bases from J; bases unmatched to any gene: 4. CDR3 length equals 17 residues. Per the germline V gene, CDR1 is SGHTA and CDR2 is FQGNSA. TCRbeta library preparation incorporated unique molecular identifiers. TCRdb reprocessed the PCR reads with MiXCR, giving one entry per CDR3 protein. The sample has over 200,000 distinct CDR3 sequences, roughly 15% seen once. The sample here was PBMCs, mostly from graft donor cells, taken 360 days after TCRalphabeta/CD19-depleted stem cell transplant. The TCR comes from a male patient between 2 and 10 years old who had a stem cell transplant for acute lymphoblastic leukemia, so the T cells may come from the graft donor. The chain carries TRBV7-2 and TRBJ2-3, with 13 bases identical to TRBD2. The CDR3 loop reads CASSLTGLAGVTDTQYF. The CDR3, as DNA: TGTGCCAGCAGCTTAACCGGACTAGCGGGAGTCACAGATACGCAGTATTTT.